These T cell receptor beta chains were read from a single sample in a study of control samples from healthy donors and cancer patients. Measured with immunoSEQ multiplex PCR; TCRdb has only the in-frame clones, and not every one. Here the sample spans some 99,000 clones, 90% being singletons. The sample comprised blood. Receptors originate from a human donor in good health. The donor label of this sample is uncertain. Both conserved end residues are part of each CDR3. The D gene is left open where the match is weak. A clone size is listed for some rows: how often the clone was seen (once, few, many), or a class if it is expanded.

CDR3 protein: CASSKGQVFTEAFF
CDR3 DNA: TGTGCCAGTAGTAAGGGACAGGTTTTCACTGAAGCTTTCTTT
V gene: TRBV19
D gene: TRBD1
J gene: TRBJ1-1
clone size: -

CDR3 protein: CASSLEGGTDTQYF
CDR3 DNA: TGCGCCAGCAGCTTGGAGGGTGGCACAGATACGCAGTATTTT
V gene: TRBV5-1
D gene: -
J gene: TRBJ2-3
clone size: once

CDR3 protein: CASSLGRDAFF
CDR3 DNA: TGTGCCAGCAGTTTAGGTAGGGACGCTTTCTTT
V gene: TRBV12-3/TRBV12-4
D gene: -
J gene: TRBJ1-1
clone size: -

CDR3 protein: CASSIEKTFSGNTIYF
CDR3 DNA: TGTGCCAGTAGTATCGAAAAGACCTTCTCTGGAAACACCATATATTTT
V gene: TRBV19
D gene: -
J gene: TRBJ1-3
clone size: few

CDR3 protein: CATSDLYSDRENTGELFF
CDR3 DNA: TGTGCCACCAGTGACCTTTACTCCGACAGGGAGAACACCGGGGAGCTGTTTTTT
V gene: TRBV24-1
D gene: TRBD1
J gene: TRBJ2-2
clone size: -

CDR3 protein: CASSLEERTDTQYF
CDR3 DNA: TGTGCCAGCAGCTTGGAAGAGCGCACAGATACGCAGTATTTT
V gene: TRBV5-6
D gene: -
J gene: TRBJ2-3
clone size: -

CDR3 protein: CASSERGLTQANYGYTF
CDR3 DNA: TGTGCCAGCAGTGAAAGGGGCCTGACGCAAGCTAACTATGGCTACACCTTC
V gene: TRBV6-1
D gene: -
J gene: TRBJ1-2
clone size: -

CDR3 protein: CSVVGGLGELFF
CDR3 DNA: TGCAGCGTTGTCGGGGGGCTCGGGGAGCTGTTTTTT
V gene: TRBV29-1
D gene: -
J gene: TRBJ2-2
clone size: -

CDR3 protein: CASSEEGTGNGNTIYF
CDR3 DNA: TGTGCCAGCAGTGAAGAAGGGACAGGGAACGGAAACACCATATATTTT
V gene: TRBV6-1
D gene: TRBD1
J gene: TRBJ1-3
clone size: -

CDR3 protein: CASSSQLSTDTQYF
CDR3 DNA: TGTGCCAGCAGTTCACAGCTCAGCACAGATACGCAGTATTTT
V gene: TRBV2
D gene: -
J gene: TRBJ2-3
clone size: -

CDR3 protein: CASSQEISRLQYF
CDR3 DNA: TGTGCCAGCAGCCAAGAAATCTCCAGATTGCAGTATTTT
V gene: TRBV3-1/TRBV3-2
D gene: -
J gene: TRBJ2-3
clone size: -

CDR3 protein: CASSWGTGNEKLFF
CDR3 DNA: TGTGCCAGCAGCTGGGGGACAGGGAATGAAAAACTGTTTTTT
V gene: TRBV11-2
D gene: TRBD1
J gene: TRBJ1-4
clone size: -

CDR3 protein: CASSNKGGEGIGSLTEAFF
CDR3 DNA: TGTGCCAGCAGCAATAAGGGGGGAGAGGGGATAGGGAGTTTAACTGAAGCTTTCTTT
V gene: TRBV21-1
D gene: -
J gene: TRBJ1-1
clone size: -

CDR3 protein: CASSLSQNYGYTF
CDR3 DNA: TGTGCCAGCAGTTTATCCCAAAACTATGGCTACACCTTC
V gene: TRBV28
D gene: -
J gene: TRBJ1-2
clone size: -

CDR3 protein: CATSTSIGVDERSGLGKLFF
CDR3 DNA: TGTGCCACCAGCACATCAATTGGGGTGGATGAAAGGTCAGGGTTAGGAAAACTGTTTTTT
V gene: TRBV15
D gene: -
J gene: TRBJ1-4
clone size: -

CDR3 protein: CASSPRAGSNQPQHF
CDR3 DNA: TGCGCCAGCAGCCCCCGTGCGGGTAGCAATCAGCCCCAGCATTTT
V gene: TRBV4-1
D gene: -
J gene: TRBJ1-5
clone size: -

CDR3 protein: CASSRRGKSFTIYF
CDR3 DNA: TGTGCCAGCAGCCGGAGAGGTAAGTCTTTCACCATATATTTT
V gene: TRBV11-3
D gene: -
J gene: TRBJ1-3
clone size: -

CDR3 protein: CASNITGGAGQPQHF
CDR3 DNA: TGTGCCAGCAATATTACAGGGGGCGCCGGTCAGCCCCAGCATTTT
V gene: TRBV6-7
D gene: TRBD1
J gene: TRBJ1-5
clone size: -

CDR3 protein: CASGRKLAGESETQYF
CDR3 DNA: TGTGCTAGTGGCCGAAAACTAGCGGGGGAGTCAGAGACCCAGTACTTC
V gene: TRBV12-5
D gene: TRBD2
J gene: TRBJ2-5
clone size: -

CDR3 protein: CASSLSASGREKLFF
CDR3 DNA: TGTGCCAGCAGTTTATCCGCGTCAGGGCGGGAAAAACTGTTTTTT
V gene: TRBV27
D gene: -
J gene: TRBJ1-4
clone size: -

CDR3 protein: CAWSVLGSETQYF
CDR3 DNA: TGTGCCTGGAGTGTACTGGGGTCGGAGACCCAGTACTTC
V gene: TRBV30
D gene: -
J gene: TRBJ2-5
clone size: once

CDR3 protein: CASRSTGGVRTDTQYF
CDR3 DNA: TGTGCCAGCAGGTCAACAGGAGGGGTCCGGACAGATACGCAGTATTTT
V gene: TRBV11-3
D gene: -
J gene: TRBJ2-3
clone size: -

CDR3 protein: CASSPTSPGSGGYNEQFF
CDR3 DNA: TGTGCCAGCAGCCCTACCTCTCCGGGCAGCGGAGGCTACAATGAGCAGTTCTTC
V gene: TRBV9
D gene: -
J gene: TRBJ2-1
clone size: -

CDR3 protein: CASKRDGDEKLFF
CDR3 DNA: TGTGCCAGCAAAAGGGACGGTGATGAAAAACTGTTTTTT
V gene: TRBV27
D gene: -
J gene: TRBJ1-4
clone size: -

CDR3 protein: CASSETGGNSPLHF
CDR3 DNA: TGTGCCAGCAGCGAGACAGGGGGTAATTCACCCCTCCACTTT
V gene: TRBV9
D gene: TRBD1
J gene: TRBJ1-6
clone size: -

CDR3 protein: CASSLQGGRDEKLFF
CDR3 DNA: TGTGCCAGCAGCTTACAGGGTGGTCGGGACGAAAAACTGTTTTTT
V gene: TRBV11-2
D gene: -
J gene: TRBJ1-4
clone size: -